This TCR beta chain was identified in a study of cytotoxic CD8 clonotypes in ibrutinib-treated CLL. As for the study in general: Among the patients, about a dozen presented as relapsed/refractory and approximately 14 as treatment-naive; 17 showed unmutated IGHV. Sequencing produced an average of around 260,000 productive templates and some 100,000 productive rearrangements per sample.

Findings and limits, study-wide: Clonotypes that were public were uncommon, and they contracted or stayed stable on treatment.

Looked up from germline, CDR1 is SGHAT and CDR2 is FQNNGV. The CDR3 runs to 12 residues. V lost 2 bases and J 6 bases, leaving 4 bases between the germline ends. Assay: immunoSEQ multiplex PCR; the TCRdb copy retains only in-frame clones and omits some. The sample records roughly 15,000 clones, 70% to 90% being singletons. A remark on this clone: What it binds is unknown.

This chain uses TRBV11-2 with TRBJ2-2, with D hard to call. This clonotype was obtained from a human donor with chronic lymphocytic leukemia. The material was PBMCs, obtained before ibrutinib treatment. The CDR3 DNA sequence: TGTGCCAGCAGCTTAACTCCCGGGGAGCTGTTTTTT. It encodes CASSLTPGELFF.